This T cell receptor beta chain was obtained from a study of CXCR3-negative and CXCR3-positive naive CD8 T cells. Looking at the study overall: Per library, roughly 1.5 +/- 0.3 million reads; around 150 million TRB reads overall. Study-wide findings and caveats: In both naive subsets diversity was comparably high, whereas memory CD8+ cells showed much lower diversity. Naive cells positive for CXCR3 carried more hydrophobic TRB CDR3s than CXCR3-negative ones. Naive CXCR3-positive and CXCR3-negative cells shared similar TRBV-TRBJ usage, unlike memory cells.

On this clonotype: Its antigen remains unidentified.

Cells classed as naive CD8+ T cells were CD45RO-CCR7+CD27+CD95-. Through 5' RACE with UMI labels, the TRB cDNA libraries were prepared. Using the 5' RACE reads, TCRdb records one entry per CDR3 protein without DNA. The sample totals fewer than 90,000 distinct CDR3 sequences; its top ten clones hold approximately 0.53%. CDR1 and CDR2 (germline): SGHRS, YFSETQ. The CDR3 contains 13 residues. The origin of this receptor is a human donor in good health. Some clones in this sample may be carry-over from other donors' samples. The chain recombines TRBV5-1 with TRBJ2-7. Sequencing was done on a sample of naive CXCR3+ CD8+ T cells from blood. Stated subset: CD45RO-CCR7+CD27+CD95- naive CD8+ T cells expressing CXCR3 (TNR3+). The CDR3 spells CASSYDTVYEQYF.